This is a list of T cell receptor beta chains from one sample in a study of PD-1 blockade in classical Hodgkin lymphoma. TCRdb keeps only in-frame clones here, not all; method: immunoSEQ multiplex PCR. The profile shows 24,000 or so clones, around 90% of them singletons. The sample taken for sequencing was CD4+ T cells from blood. These receptors all come from a human donor with classical Hodgkin lymphoma. Both conserved end residues are part of each CDR3. Fields, in order: V gene, clone size, J gene, D gene, CDR3 protein, CDR3 DNA. The D gene is left open where the match is weak. Not all rows give a size; the values are once, few, many and, for expanded clones, a class.

TRBV19	-	TRBJ1-2	TRBD1	CASSRDRAVGLGYTF	TGTGCCAGTAGCCGGGACAGGGCGGTGGGCCTTGGCTACACCTTC
TRBV28	-	TRBJ1-5	-	CASSPRRGFLGLDQPQHF	TGTGCCAGCAGTCCCCGGCGAGGGTTTTTAGGACTTGATCAGCCCCAGCATTTT
TRBV25-1	-	TRBJ2-4	-	CASSGMRGAKNIQYF	TGTGCCAGCAGTGGCATGAGGGGGGCCAAAAACATTCAGTACTTC
TRBV19	-	TRBJ1-5	-	CASQVGQWGNQPQHF	TGTGCCAGTCAGGTGGGGCAGTGGGGCAATCAGCCCCAGCATTTT
TRBV7-2	-	TRBJ2-3	-	CASSLQGSGTDTQYF	TGTGCCAGCAGCTTACAGGGAAGCGGCACAGATACGCAGTATTTT
TRBV19	once	TRBJ1-3	-	CASSTPGPSSSGNTIYF	TGTGCCAGTAGTACGCCGGGACCTTCAAGCTCTGGAAACACCATATATTTT
TRBV4-3	-	TRBJ2-7	-	CASSQALKGWGSYEQYF	TGCGCCAGCAGCCAAGCCCTTAAAGGTTGGGGTTCCTACGAGCAGTACTTC
TRBV4-1	-	TRBJ2-1	TRBD2	CASSQPGLASYNEQFF	TGCGCCAGCAGCCAACCCGGACTAGCGTCATACAATGAGCAGTTCTTC
TRBV19	-	TRBJ1-2	TRBD1	CATIDRDRDYGYTF	TGTGCCACAATAGACAGGGATCGGGACTATGGCTACACCTTC
TRBV5-1	-	TRBJ1-2	TRBD1	CASSVPTGTETRYGYTF	TGCGCCAGCAGCGTACCGACCGGGACAGAAACCCGATATGGCTACACCTTC
TRBV7-2	-	TRBJ2-1	TRBD2	CASSPRSGGGADEQFF	TGTGCCAGCAGCCCCCGAAGTGGCGGGGGGGCGGATGAGCAGTTCTTC
TRBV23-1	once	TRBJ1-5	-	CASSLVWGGEDQPQHF	TGCGCCAGCAGTCTGGTATGGGGGGGGGAGGATCAGCCCCAGCATTTT
TRBV18	-	TRBJ1-1	-	CASSEGTTEAFF	TGTGCCAGCTCCGAGGGGACCACTGAAGCTTTCTTT
TRBV29-1	-	TRBJ2-1	-	CSAGPSYNEQFF	TGCAGCGCGGGACCTTCCTACAATGAGCAGTTCTTC
TRBV19	-	TRBJ2-7	-	CASNAGFGGQYF	TGTGCCAGTAACGCCGGCTTCGGGGGGCAGTACTTC
TRBV10-3	-	TRBJ2-7	-	CAISDRGYEQYF	TGTGCCATCAGTGACAGGGGCTACGAGCAGTACTTC
TRBV5-4	-	TRBJ2-2	TRBD1	CASSIGTGITGELFF	TGTGCCAGCAGCATCGGGACAGGTATCACCGGGGAGCTGTTTTTT
TRBV28	-	TRBJ1-1	-	CASRPQSPRSTEAFF	TGTGCCAGCAGACCTCAAAGTCCCCGTTCCACTGAAGCTTTCTTT
TRBV4-3	-	TRBJ1-1	TRBD1	CASSPGQGLEAFF	TGCGCCAGCAGCCCGGGACAGGGACTCGAAGCTTTCTTT
TRBV5-4	-	TRBJ2-5	-	CASSPMPQVRETQYF	TGTGCCAGCAGCCCCATGCCCCAAGTTCGGGAGACCCAGTACTTC
TRBV15	-	TRBJ1-4	TRBD1	CATSRGTGATNEKLFF	TGTGCCACCAGCAGAGGGACAGGGGCAACTAATGAAAAACTGTTTTTT
TRBV5-5	-	TRBJ1-1	-	CASSSRPGTEAFF	TGTGCCAGCAGCTCCCGACCTGGCACTGAAGCTTTCTTT
TRBV10-3	-	TRBJ2-7	TRBD1	CAISGRDRAYEQYF	TGTGCCATCAGTGGAAGGGACAGAGCATACGAGCAGTACTTC
TRBV9	-	TRBJ2-3	-	CASSVAAGDTQYF	TGTGCCAGCAGCGTAGCAGCCGGGGATACGCAGTATTTT
TRBV7-2	-	TRBJ2-3	-	CASSPERAGTDTQYF	TGTGCCAGCAGCCCAGAAAGAGCTGGCACAGATACGCAGTATTTT
TRBV4-3	once	TRBJ1-1	-	CASSHAVLGGVTEAFF	TGCGCCAGCAGCCATGCGGTTTTGGGGGGTGTGACTGAAGCTTTCTTT
TRBV6-1	-	TRBJ1-2	-	CASSEFRGLANYGYTF	TGTGCCAGCAGTGAATTTCGGGGGCTCGCAAACTATGGCTACACCTTC
TRBV5-1	-	TRBJ2-1	TRBD2	CASSLGLAGGLSTSNEQFF	TGCGCCAGCAGCTTGGGCCTAGCGGGGGGACTAAGTACTTCGAATGAGCAGTTCTTC
TRBV5-1	-	TRBJ2-5	-	CASSIGTVQETQYF	TGCGCCAGCAGCATCGGGACGGTCCAAGAGACCCAGTACTTC
TRBV4-3	-	TRBJ2-7	-	CASSPYREGAYEQYF	TGCGCCAGCAGCCCTTACAGGGAGGGAGCCTACGAGCAGTACTTC
TRBV30	-	TRBJ2-3	-	CAWSKPPAGASTDTQYF	TGTGCCTGGAGTAAACCACCCGCGGGGGCTAGCACAGATACGCAGTATTTT
TRBV2	-	TRBJ1-6	TRBD1	CASSGQYNSPLHF	TGTGCCAGCTCGGGACAGTATAATTCACCCCTCCACTTT
TRBV7-9	-	TRBJ1-2	-	CASSLEGEDYGYTF	TGTGCCAGCAGCTTAGAAGGCGAAGACTATGGCTACACCTTC
TRBV4-2	once	TRBJ2-5	-	CASSTTPASAETETQYF	TGTGCCAGCAGCACCACCCCAGCTAGCGCGGAAACAGAGACCCAGTACTTC
TRBV4-1	-	TRBJ2-1	-	CASSHGSSYNEQFF	TGCGCCAGCAGCCACGGGAGCTCGTACAATGAGCAGTTCTTC
TRBV9	-	TRBJ2-1	-	CASSVGYQNEQFF	TGTGCCAGCAGCGTGGGATATCAAAATGAGCAGTTCTTC
TRBV5-1	-	TRBJ2-2	-	CASSLAGTLNTGELFF	TGCGCCAGCAGCTTGGCCGGGACCTTGAACACCGGGGAGCTGTTTTTT
TRBV5-6	-	TRBJ2-2	-	CASSLDRVHGWTGELFF	TGTGCCAGCAGCTTGGACAGGGTCCACGGGTGGACCGGGGAGCTGTTTTTT
TRBV7-9	few	TRBJ1-1	-	CASSFGEAFF	TGTGCCAGCAGCTTTGGAGAAGCTTTCTTT
TRBV5-1	-	TRBJ2-5	-	CASSLAGQGTETQYF	TGCGCCAGCAGCTTGGCCGGGCAGGGGACAGAGACCCAGTACTTC
TRBV6-5	-	TRBJ2-2	-	CASSYTGTGTGELFF	TGTGCCAGCAGTTACACCGGCACAGGGACCGGGGAGCTGTTTTTT
TRBV5-1	-	TRBJ1-2	TRBD1	CASSRDRARPFGYTF	TGCGCCAGCAGCCGGGACAGGGCCCGCCCGTTCGGCTACACCTTC